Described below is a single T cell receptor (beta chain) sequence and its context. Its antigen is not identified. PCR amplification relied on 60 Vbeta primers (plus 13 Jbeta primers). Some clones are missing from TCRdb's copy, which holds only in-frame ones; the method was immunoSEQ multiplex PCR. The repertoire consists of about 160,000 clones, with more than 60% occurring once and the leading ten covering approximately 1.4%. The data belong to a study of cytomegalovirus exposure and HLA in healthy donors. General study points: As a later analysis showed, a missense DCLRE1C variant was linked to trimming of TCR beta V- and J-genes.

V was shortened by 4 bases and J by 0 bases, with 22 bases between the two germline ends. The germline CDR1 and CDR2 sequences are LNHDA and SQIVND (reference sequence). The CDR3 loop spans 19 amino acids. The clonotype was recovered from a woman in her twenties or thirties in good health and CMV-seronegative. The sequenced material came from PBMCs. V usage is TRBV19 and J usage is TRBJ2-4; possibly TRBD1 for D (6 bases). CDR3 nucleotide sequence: TGTGCCAGTAGTACGAGCACCGTCGGACAGAAACTAGCCAAAAACATTCAGTACTTC. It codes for CASSTSTVGQKLAKNIQYF.